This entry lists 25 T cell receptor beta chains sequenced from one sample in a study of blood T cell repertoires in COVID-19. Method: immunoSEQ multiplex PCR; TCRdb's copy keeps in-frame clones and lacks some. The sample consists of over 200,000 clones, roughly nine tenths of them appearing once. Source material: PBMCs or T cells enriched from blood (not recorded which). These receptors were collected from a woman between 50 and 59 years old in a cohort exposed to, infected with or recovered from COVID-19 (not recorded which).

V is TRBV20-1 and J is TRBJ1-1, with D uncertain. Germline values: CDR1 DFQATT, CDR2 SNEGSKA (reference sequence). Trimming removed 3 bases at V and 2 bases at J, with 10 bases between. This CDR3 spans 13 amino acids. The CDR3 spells CSASSRRNTEAFF. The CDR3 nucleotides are TGCAGTGCTAGTTCACGGAGAAACACTGAAGCTTTCTTT.

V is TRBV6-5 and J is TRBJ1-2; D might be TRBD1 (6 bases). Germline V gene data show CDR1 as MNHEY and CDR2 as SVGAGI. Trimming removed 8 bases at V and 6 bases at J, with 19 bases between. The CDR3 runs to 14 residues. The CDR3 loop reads CASHPRLRTDGYTF. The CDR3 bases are TGTGCCAGCCACCCGCGACTCCGGACAGATGGCTACACCTTC.

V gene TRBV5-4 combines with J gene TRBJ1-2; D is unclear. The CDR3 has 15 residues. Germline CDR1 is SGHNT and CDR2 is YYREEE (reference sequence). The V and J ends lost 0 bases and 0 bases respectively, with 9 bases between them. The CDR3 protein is CASSLGPGSNYGYTF. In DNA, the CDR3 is TGTGCCAGCAGCTTGGGTCCGGGATCTAACTATGGCTACACCTTC.

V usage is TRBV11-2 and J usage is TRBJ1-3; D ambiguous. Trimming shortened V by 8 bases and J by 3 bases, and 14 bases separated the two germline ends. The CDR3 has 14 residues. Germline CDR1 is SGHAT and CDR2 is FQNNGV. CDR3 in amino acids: CASRKTRGGNTIYF. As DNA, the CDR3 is TGTGCCAGCCGCAAGACCCGGGGTGGAAACACCATATATTTT.

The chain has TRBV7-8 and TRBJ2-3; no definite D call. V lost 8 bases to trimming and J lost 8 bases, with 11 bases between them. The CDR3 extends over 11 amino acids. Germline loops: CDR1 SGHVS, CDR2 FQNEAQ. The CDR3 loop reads CASGPGVTQYF. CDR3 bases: TGTGCCAGCGGCCCGGGTGTTACGCAGTATTTT.

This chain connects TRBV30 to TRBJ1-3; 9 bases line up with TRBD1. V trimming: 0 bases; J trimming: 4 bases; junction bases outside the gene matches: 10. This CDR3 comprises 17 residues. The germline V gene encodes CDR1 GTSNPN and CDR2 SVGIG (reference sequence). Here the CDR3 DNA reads TGTGCCTGGAGTGTATTGGGGGGGACAGGGCTGGGAAACACCATATATTTT. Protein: CAWSVLGGTGLGNTIYF.

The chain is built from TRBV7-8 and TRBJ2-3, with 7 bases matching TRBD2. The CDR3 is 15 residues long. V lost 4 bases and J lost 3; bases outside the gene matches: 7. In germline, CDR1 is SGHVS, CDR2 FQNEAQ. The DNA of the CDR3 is TGTGCCAGCAGCTCACGGGATAGCGGGACAGATACGCAGTATTTT. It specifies CASSSRDSGTDTQYF.

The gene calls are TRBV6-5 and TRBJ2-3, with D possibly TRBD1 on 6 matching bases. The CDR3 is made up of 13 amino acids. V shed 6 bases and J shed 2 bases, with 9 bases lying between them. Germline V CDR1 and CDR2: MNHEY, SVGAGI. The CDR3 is CASRWTVTDTQYF. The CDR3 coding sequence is TGTGCCAGCAGGTGGACAGTCACAGATACGCAGTATTTT.

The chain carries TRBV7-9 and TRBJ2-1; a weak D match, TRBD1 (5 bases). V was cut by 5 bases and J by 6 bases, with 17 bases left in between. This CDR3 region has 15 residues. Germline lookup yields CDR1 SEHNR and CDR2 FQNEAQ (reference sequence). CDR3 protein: CASSPPRRGANEQFF. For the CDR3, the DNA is TGTGCCAGCAGCCCCCCTCGTAGGGGTGCCAATGAGCAGTTCTTC.

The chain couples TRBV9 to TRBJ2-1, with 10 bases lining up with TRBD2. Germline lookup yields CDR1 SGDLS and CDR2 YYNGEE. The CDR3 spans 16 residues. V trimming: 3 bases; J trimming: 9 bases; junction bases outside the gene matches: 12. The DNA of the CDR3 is TGTGCCAGCAGCGCCCGGGGAACTAGCGGGGTAGTTGAGCAGTTCTTC. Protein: CASSARGTSGVVEQFF.

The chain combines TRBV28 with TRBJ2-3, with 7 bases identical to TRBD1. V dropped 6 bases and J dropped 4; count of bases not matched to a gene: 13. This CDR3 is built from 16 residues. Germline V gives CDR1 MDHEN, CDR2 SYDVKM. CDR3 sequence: CASRGQGGAKPDTQYF. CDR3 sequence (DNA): TGTGCCAGCAGGGGACAAGGGGGCGCGAAGCCAGATACGCAGTATTTT.

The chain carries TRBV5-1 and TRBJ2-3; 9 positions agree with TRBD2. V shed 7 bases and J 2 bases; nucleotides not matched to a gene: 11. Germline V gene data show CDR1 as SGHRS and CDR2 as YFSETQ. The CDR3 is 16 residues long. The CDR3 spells CASCTKAGGTTDTQYF. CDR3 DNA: TGCGCCAGCTGCACGAAAGCGGGGGGCACCACAGATACGCAGTATTTT.

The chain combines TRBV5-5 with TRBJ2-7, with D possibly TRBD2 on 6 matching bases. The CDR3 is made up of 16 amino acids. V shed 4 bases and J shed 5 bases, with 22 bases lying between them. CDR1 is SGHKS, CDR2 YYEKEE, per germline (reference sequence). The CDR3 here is CASSLGGGPGLHEQYF. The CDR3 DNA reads TGTGCCAGCAGCCTGGGAGGAGGCCCTGGTCTGCACGAGCAGTACTTC.

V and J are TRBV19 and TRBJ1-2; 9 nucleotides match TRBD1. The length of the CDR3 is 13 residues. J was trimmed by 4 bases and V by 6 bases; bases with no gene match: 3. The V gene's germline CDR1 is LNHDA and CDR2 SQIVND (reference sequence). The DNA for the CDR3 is TGTGCCAGTAGCGCGACAGGGGGCTATGGCTACACCTTC. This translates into CASSATGGYGYTF.

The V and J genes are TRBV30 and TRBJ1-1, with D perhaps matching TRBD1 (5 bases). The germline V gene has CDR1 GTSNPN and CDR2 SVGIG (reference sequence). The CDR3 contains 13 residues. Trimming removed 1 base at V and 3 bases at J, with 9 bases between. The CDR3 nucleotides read TGTGCCTGGAGTGGGTCGGGGGACACTGAAGCTTTCTTT. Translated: CAWSGSGDTEAFF.

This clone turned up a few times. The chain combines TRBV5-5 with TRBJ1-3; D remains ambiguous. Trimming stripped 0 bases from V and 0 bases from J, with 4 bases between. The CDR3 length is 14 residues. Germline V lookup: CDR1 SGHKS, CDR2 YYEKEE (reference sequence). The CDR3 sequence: CASSLDYSGNTIYF. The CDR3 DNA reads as TGTGCCAGCAGCTTGGACTACTCTGGAAACACCATATATTTT.

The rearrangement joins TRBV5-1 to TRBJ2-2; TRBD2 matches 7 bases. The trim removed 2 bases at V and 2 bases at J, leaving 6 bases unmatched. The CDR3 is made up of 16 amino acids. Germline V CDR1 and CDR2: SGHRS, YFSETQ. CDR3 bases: TGCGCCAGCAGCTTACGGAGCGGGGCTAACACCGGGGAGCTGTTTTTT. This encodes CASSLRSGANTGELFF.

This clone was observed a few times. CDR3: CAWSLYGQGPLHF. The CDR3 DNA is TGTGCCTGGAGTCTGTACGGACAGGGCCCCCTCCACTTT. This rearrangement joins TRBV30 to TRBJ1-6; 8 bases map to TRBD1. The CDR3 totals 13 residues. Losses at the gene ends were 2 bases for V and 13 bases for J; bases not matched to a gene: 7. CDR1 GTSNPN and CDR2 SVGIG come from the germline V gene (reference sequence).

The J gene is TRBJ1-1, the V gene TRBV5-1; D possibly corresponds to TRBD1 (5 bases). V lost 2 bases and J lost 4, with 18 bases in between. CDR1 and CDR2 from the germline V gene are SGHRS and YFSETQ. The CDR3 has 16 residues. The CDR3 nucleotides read TGCGCCAGCAGCTTTCAACCGCAGGGTTTTGGCACTGAAGCTTTCTTT. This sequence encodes CASSFQPQGFGTEAFF.

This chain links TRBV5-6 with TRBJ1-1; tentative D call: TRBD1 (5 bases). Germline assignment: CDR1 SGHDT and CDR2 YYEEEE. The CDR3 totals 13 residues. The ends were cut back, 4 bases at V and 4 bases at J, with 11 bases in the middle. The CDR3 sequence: CASSGQGVTEAFF. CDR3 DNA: TGTGCCAGCAGCGGGCAGGGCGTCACTGAAGCTTTCTTT.

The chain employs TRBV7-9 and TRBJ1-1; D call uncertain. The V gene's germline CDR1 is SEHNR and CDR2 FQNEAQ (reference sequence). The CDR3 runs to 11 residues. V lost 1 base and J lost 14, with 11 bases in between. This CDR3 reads CASSLERIAFF. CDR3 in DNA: TGTGCCAGCAGCTTAGAGAGAATAGCCTTCTTT.

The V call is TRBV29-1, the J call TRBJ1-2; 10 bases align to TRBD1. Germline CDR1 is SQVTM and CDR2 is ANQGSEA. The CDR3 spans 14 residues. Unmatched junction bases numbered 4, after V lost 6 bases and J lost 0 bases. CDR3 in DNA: TGCAGCGTAGCTGGACAGGGGGCTAACTATGGCTACACCTTC. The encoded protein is CSVAGQGANYGYTF.

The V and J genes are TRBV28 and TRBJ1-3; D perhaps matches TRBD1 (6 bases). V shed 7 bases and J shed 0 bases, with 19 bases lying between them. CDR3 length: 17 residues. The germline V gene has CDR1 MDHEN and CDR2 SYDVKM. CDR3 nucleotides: TGTGCCAGCACTACTTTCCAGGGGAGACTCTCTGGAAACACCATATATTTT. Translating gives CASTTFQGRLSGNTIYF.

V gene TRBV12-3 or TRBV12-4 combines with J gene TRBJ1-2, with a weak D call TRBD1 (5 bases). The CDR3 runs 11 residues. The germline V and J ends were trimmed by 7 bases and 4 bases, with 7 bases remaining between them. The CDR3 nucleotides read TGTGCCAGCATGGGGCTCTATGGCTACACCTTC. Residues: CASMGLYGYTF.

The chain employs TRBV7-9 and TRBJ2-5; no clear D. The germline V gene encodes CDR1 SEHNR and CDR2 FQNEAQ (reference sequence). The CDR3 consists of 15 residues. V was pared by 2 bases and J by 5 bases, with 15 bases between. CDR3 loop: CASSLRAGERETQYF. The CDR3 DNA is TGTGCCAGCAGCTTACGTGCCGGCGAGAGGGAGACCCAGTACTTC. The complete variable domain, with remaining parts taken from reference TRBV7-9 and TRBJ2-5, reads DTGVSQNPRHKITKRGQNVTFRCDPISEHNRLYWYRQTLGQGPEFLTYFQNEAQLEKSRLLSDRFSAERPKGSFSTLEIQRTEQGDSAMYLCASSLRAGERETQYFGPGTRLLVL.